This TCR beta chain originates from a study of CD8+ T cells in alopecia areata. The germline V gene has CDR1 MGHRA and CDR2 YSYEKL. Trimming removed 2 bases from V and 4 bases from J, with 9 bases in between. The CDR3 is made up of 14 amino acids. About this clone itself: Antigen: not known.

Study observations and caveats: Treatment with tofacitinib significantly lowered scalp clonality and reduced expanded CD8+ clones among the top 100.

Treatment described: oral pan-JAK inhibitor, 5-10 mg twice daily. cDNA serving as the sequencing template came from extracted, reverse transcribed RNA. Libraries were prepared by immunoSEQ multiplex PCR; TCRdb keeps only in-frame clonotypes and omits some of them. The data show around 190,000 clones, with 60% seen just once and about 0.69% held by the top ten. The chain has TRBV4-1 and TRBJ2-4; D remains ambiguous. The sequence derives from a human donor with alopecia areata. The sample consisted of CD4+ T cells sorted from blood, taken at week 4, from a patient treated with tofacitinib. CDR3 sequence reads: CASSQPAAKNIQYF. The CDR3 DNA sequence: TGCGCCAGCAGCCAACCTGCTGCGAAAAACATTCAGTACTTC.